This T cell receptor (beta chain) is drawn from a study of regulatory T cells in long-lasting Graves disease. This clonotype was seen at least ten times. CDR1 and CDR2 (germline): SGHTA, FQGNSA. This CDR3 comprises 17 residues. Trimming removed 5 bases from V and 2 bases from J; junction bases left unmatched: 9. In building TCR beta libraries, iRepertoire HTBI primers were used together with Arm-PCR of CDR3 regions. From the multiplex PCR reads, TCRdb called clonotypes with MiXCR, one entry per CDR3 protein. The sample holds about 440,000 distinct CDR3 sequences, about 17% seen once. The time point was: newly diagnosed GD, antithyroid drugs for less than 3 months. PBMC-extracted RNA yielded the TCR library. This sample was shared with a second study, whose subject was T cells in Graves' hyperthyroidism and ophthalmopathy.

Material: peripheral blood mononuclear cells (PBMCs), obtained at new diagnosis, from a patient treated with antithyroid drugs. The chain links TRBV7-2 to TRBJ1-5; 10 nucleotides align to TRBD1. This sequence originates from a woman aged 25 to 45 with Graves disease. CDR3 in DNA: TGTGCCAGCAGCCCTCAGGCCGGGACAGGGGGCAATCAGCCCCAGCATTTT. Translated, it gives CASSPQAGTGGNQPQHF.